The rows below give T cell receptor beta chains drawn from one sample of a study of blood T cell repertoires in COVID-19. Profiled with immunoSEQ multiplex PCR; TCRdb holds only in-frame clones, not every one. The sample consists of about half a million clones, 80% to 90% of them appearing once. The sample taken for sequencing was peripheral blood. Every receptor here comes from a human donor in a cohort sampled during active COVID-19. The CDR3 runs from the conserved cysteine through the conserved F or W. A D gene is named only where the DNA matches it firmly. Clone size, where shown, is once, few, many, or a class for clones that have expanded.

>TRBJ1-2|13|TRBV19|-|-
CASSIGTGGGYTF
TGTGCCAGTAGTATAGGGACCGGCGGGGGCTACACCTTC
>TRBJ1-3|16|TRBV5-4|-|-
CASSAAGGNSGNTIYF
TGTGCCAGCAGCGCGGCGGGGGGGAACTCTGGAAACACCATATATTTT
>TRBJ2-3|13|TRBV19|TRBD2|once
CASRLARTDTQYF
TGTGCCAGTCGACTAGCGCGCACAGATACGCAGTATTTT
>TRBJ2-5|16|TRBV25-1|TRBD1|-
CASSVPGQGTSETQYF
TGTGCCAGCAGTGTACCGGGACAGGGAACATCGGAGACCCAGTACTTC
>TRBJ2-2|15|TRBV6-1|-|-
CASSEDTGHSGELFF
TGTGCCAGCAGTGAGGATACAGGGCATTCCGGGGAGCTGTTTTTT
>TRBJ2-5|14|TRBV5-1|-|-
CASSLGAGRETQYF
TGCGCCAGCAGCTTGGGGGCAGGGAGGGAGACCCAGTACTTC
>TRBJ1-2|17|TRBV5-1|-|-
CASSLGRGQGRFYGYTF
TGCGCCAGCAGCTTAGGAAGGGGACAAGGGCGTTTCTATGGCTACACCTTC
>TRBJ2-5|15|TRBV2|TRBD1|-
CASSDRTGGGETQYF
TGTGCCAGCAGTGACCGGACAGGGGGCGGAGAGACCCAGTACTTC
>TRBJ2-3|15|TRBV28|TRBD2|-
CASIVAGQHTDTQYF
TGTGCCAGCATAGTAGCGGGACAACACACAGATACGCAGTATTTT
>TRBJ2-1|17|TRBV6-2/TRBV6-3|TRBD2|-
CASSLRAGGSSYNEQFF
TGTGCCAGCAGTTTGCGCGCGGGAGGTAGCTCCTACAATGAGCAGTTCTTC
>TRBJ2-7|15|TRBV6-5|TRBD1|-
CASRVGQGSSYEQYF
TGTGCCAGCAGGGTCGGACAGGGAAGCTCCTACGAGCAGTACTTC
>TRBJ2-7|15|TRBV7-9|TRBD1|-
CASSLRTGEASEQYF
TGTGCCAGCAGCTTACGGACAGGGGAGGCGTCCGAGCAGTACTTC
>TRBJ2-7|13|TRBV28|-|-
CASSPARGYEQYF
TGTGCCAGCAGTCCAGCCCGGGGTTACGAGCAGTACTTC
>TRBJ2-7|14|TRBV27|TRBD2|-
CASSGGLSGYEQYF
TGTGCCAGCAGTGGGGGACTATCAGGGTACGAGCAGTACTTC
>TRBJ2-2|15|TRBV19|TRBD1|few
CASSITGAPTGELFF
TGTGCCAGTAGTATTACAGGGGCCCCAACCGGGGAGCTGTTTTTT
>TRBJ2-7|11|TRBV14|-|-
CASSPSYEQYF
TGTGCCAGCAGCCCGTCCTACGAGCAGTACTTC
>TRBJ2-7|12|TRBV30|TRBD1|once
CAWSLRQGEQYF
TGTGCCTGGAGCCTAAGACAGGGCGAGCAGTACTTC
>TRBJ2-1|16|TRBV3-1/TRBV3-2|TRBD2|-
CASSRTGTSEYNEQFF
TGTGCCAGCAGCCGCACCGGGACTAGCGAGTACAATGAGCAGTTCTTC
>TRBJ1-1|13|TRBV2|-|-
CASTFGVNTEAFF
TGTGCCAGCACCTTCGGGGTCAACACTGAAGCTTTCTTT
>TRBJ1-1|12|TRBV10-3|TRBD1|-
CAIRDRGTEAFF
TGTGCCATCAGGGACAGGGGCACTGAAGCTTTCTTT
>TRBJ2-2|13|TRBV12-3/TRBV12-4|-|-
CASSSYYSGELFF
TGTGCCAGCAGCTCTTACTACTCCGGGGAGCTGTTTTTT
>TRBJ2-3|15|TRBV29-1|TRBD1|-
CSVEPRQGETDTQYF
TGCAGCGTGGAACCCCGACAGGGGGAGACAGATACGCAGTATTTT
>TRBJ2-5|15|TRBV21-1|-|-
CASSRGQGAWETQYF
TGTGCCAGCAGCCGGGGACAGGGGGCCTGGGAGACCCAGTACTTC
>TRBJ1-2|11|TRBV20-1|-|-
CSARDSHGYTF
TGCAGTGCTAGGGACAGCCATGGCTACACCTTC
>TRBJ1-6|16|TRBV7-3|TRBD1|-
CASSLNSHRGDSPLHF
TGTGCCAGCAGCTTAAATTCACACAGGGGAGATTCACCCCTCCACTTT
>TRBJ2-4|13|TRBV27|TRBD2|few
CASSLSRTSGSIF
TGTGCCAGCAGTCTATCCCGGACTAGCGGGAGTATCTTC
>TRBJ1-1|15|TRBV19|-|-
CASSTPRAGNTEAFF
TGTGCCAGTAGTACCCCCAGGGCAGGGAACACTGAAGCTTTCTTT
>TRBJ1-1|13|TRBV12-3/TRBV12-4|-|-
CASTLRGNTEAFF
TGTGCCAGCACCCTCCGGGGGAACACTGAAGCTTTCTTT
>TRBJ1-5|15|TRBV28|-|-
CASSPYGARGQPQHF
TGTGCCAGCAGTCCATACGGGGCGCGGGGTCAGCCCCAGCATTTT
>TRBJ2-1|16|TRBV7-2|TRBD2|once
CASSRSSGSIFNEQFF
TGTGCCAGCAGTCGCTCTAGCGGGAGTATCTTTAATGAGCAGTTCTTC
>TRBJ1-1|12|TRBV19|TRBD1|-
CASSSGQALAFF
TGTGCCAGTAGTTCCGGACAGGCTTTGGCTTTCTTT
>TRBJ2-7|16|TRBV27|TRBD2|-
CASSRTGRELTHEQYF
TGTGCCAGCAGCCGAACCGGGCGGGAGTTAACTCACGAGCAGTACTTC
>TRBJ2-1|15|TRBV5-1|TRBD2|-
CASSLAGLSYNEQFF
TGCGCCAGCAGCTTAGCGGGACTCTCCTACAATGAGCAGTTCTTC
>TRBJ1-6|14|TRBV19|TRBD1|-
CASSTFDRGSPLHF
TGTGCCAGTAGTACATTCGACAGGGGTTCACCCCTCCACTTT
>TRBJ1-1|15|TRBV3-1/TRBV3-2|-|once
CASSRWGAGNTEAFF
TGTGCCAGCAGCCGGTGGGGAGCCGGGAACACTGAAGCTTTCTTT
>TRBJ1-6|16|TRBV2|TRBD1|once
CASSEYGTADNSPLHF
TGTGCCAGCAGTGAATATGGGACAGCTGATAATTCACCCCTCCACTTT
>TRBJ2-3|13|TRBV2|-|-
CASGQAHTDTQYF
TGTGCCAGCGGGCAGGCGCACACAGATACGCAGTATTTT
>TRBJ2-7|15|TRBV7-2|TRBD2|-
CASSSLAGDAYEQYF
TGTGCCAGCAGCTCTTTAGCGGGAGACGCCTACGAGCAGTACTTC
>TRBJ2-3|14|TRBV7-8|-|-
CASSRTNTRNTQYF
TGTGCCAGCAGCCGGACAAACACTAGGAATACGCAGTATTTT
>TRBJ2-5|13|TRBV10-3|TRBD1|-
CAISGGQGETQYF
TGTGCCATCAGTGGGGGACAGGGGGAGACCCAGTACTTC
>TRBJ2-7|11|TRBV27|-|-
CASSLTGEQYF
TGTGCCAGCAGTTTAACAGGCGAGCAGTACTTC
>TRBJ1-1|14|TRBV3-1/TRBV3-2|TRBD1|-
CASSQAGGQVEAFF
TGTGCCAGCAGCCAAGCGGGGGGACAGGTTGAAGCTTTCTTT
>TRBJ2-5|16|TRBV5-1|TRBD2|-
CASSRGWREGQETQYF
TGCGCCAGCAGCCGGGGTTGGAGGGAGGGTCAAGAGACCCAGTACTTC
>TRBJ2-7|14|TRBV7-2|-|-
CASSFREGPYEQYF
TGTGCCAGCAGCTTCAGGGAAGGGCCTTACGAGCAGTACTTC
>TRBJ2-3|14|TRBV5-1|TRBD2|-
CASSLGGSEDTQYF
TGCGCCAGCAGCTTGGGCGGGAGTGAAGATACGCAGTATTTT
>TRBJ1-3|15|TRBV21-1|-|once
CASSKGTGAGNTIYF
TGTGCCAGCAGCAAGGGGACAGGGGCTGGAAACACCATATATTTT
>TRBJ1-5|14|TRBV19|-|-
CASTLGGHGQPQHF
TGTGCCAGTACCCTGGGAGGGCACGGGCAGCCCCAGCATTTT
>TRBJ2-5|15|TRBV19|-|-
CASSSGGLAKETQYF
TGTGCCAGTAGCTCAGGAGGGCTAGCGAAAGAGACCCAGTACTTC
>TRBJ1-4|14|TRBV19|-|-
CASSMRQLNEKLFF
TGTGCCAGTAGTATGCGGCAACTGAATGAAAAACTGTTTTTT
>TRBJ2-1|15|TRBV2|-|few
CASKAGWQRANEQFF
TGTGCCAGCAAGGCCGGTTGGCAGCGAGCTAATGAGCAGTTCTTC
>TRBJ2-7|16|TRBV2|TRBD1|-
CASSEGFGQVSYEQYF
TGTGCCAGCAGTGAAGGTTTCGGACAGGTGTCCTACGAGCAGTACTTC
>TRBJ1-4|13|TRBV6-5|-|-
CASSLTGNEKLFF
TGTGCCAGCAGCTTAACAGGGAACGAAAAACTGTTTTTT
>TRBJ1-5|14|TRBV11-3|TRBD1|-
CASSPGTGEQPQHF
TGTGCCAGCAGCCCCGGGACAGGGGAGCAGCCCCAGCATTTT
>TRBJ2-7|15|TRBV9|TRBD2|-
CASSVGVAGTYEQYF
TGTGCCAGCAGCGTAGGGGTAGCGGGAACCTACGAGCAGTACTTC
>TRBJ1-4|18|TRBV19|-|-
CASSTQTGGRATNEKLFF
TGTGCCAGTAGTACTCAGACAGGAGGACGGGCAACTAATGAAAAACTGTTTTTT
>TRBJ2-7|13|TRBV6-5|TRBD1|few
CASSNDRAHEQYF
TGTGCCAGCAGCAATGACAGGGCCCACGAGCAGTACTTC
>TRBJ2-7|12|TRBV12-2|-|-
CASRFWPYEQYF
TGTGCAAGTCGCTTTTGGCCCTACGAGCAGTACTTC
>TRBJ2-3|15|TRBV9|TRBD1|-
CASSARDRVADTQYF
TGTGCCAGCAGCGCAAGGGACAGGGTCGCAGATACGCAGTATTTT
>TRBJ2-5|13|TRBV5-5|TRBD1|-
CASSFDRDKTQYF
TGTGCCAGCAGCTTTGACAGGGATAAGACCCAGTACTTC
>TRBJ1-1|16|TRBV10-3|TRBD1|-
CAVMPGTASKNTEAFF
TGTGCCGTAATGCCGGGGACAGCTAGCAAGAACACTGAAGCTTTCTTT